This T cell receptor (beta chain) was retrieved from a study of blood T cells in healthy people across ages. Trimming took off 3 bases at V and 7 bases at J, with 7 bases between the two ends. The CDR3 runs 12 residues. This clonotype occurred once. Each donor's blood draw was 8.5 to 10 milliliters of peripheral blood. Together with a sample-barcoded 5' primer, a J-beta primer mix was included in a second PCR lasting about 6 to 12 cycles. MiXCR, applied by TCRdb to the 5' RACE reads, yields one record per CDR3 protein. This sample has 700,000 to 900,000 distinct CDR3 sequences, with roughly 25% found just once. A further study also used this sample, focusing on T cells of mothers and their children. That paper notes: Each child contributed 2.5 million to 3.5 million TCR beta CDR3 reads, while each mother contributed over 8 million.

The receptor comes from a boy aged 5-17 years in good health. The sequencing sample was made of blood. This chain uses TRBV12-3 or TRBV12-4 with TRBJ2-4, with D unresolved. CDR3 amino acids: CASSLKRNIQYF. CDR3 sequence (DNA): TGTGCCAGCAGTTTGAAAAGGAACATTCAGTACTTC.